The 3 T cell receptor beta chains reported below all come from one sample, sequenced in a study of T cell therapy after organ transplantation. Here immunoSEQ multiplex PCR was the method, and the copy in TCRdb shows in-frame clones only, minus some. The data hold 45,000 to 50,000 clones, with approximately 94% observed a single time. Their antigen targets remain unknown. Sequencing used CD8+ T cells from blood, obtained before autologous CMV-specific T cell therapy. The receptors originated from a human patient who had received a solid organ transplant and had CMV disease.

CDR3 region: CASSQDWADKSYGYTF. The CDR3 DNA reads as TGTGCCAGCAGCCAAGATTGGGCGGATAAATCGTATGGCTACACCTTC. V gene TRBV11-2 combines with J gene TRBJ1-2; no clear D. V lost 5 bases and J 5 bases, leaving 21 bases between the germline ends. CDR1 is SGHAT, CDR2 FQNNGV, per germline. The CDR3 runs 16 residues.

The chain has TRBV18 and TRBJ1-1, with TRBD1 matching over 8 bases. CDR3 length: 16 residues. V shed 3 bases and J 0 bases; nucleotides not matched to a gene: 6. Looked up from germline, CDR1 is KGHSH and CDR2 is LQKENI. The CDR3 reads CASSPGGQAMNTEAFF. In DNA form, the CDR3 reads TGTGCCAGCTCACCGGGGGGACAGGCCATGAACACTGAAGCTTTCTTT.

This CDR3 is CASSFSETHPNYGYTF. CDR3 in DNA: TGCGCCAGCAGCTTTTCGGAGACACATCCTAACTATGGCTACACCTTC. The V and J genes are TRBV5-1 and TRBJ1-2; no reliable D call. Germline V gives CDR1 SGHRS, CDR2 YFSETQ. V lost 2 bases and J 0 bases, leaving 14 bases between the germline ends. The length of the CDR3 is 16 residues.